Sequencing of this T cell receptor beta chain was carried out in a study of vaccination and CD4 T cells after COVID-19 (dated by TCRdb to about 2022). A note on the overall study: Every convalescent patient had a positive nasal swab PCR test for SARS-CoV-2, with mild disease in about nine patients and severe disease in one. The convalescent cohort comprised six males and four females, including two Hispanic individuals, seven Caucasians, two Asians and one multiracial person. Each participant got two doses of either the Pfizer-BioNTech BNT162b2 vaccine (n=8) or the Moderna mRNA-1273 vaccine (n=2). Post-COVID blood samples from convalescent patients were collected a median of around 110 days after diagnosis, with a range of 35 to 161 days. Post-vaccine blood samples were taken a median of 72 days after the second vaccine dose, with a range of roughly 13 to 250 days. For stimulating the cultures, overlapping spike peptide pools were used, derived from SARS-CoV-2 as well as from the common cold coronaviruses HCoV-NL63, HCoV-OC43 and HCoV-229E. Control cultures used a CEFX viral epitope pool as positive control, an HIV-1 Nef peptide pool as negative control, or no peptide. In 10 COVID-19 convalescent patients and several infection-naive healthy vaccine recipients, researchers compared the spike-specific CD4+ TCR repertoire from before mRNA vaccination with the repertoire from after. Here is what the overall study found, with its caveats: Although the median number of SARS-CoV-2-reactive clonotypes went up from roughly 22 after infection to approximately 40 after vaccination, the increase was not significant. Among the post-vaccine SARS-CoV-2-reactive clones in convalescent patients, a median about 87% showed up only after vaccination, which suggests vaccine-specific priming. The study included relatively few convalescent patients and did not analyze early timepoints after natural infection. Of the vaccine-specific clones in convalescent patients, 304 of 307, or nearly all, reacted only to SARS-CoV-2 spike and did not cross-react with common cold coronaviruses.

Read against the paper, the sample's treatment or condition label means: approximately 11-day PBMC culture with coronavirus spike peptide pools or control peptides (ViraFEST assay). The ViraFEST assay, used in the study, expanded antigen-specific T cells with peptide pools and then identified the expanded clonotypes through TCR sequencing. The convalescent patients' positive SARS-CoV-2 PCR tests were from March to December 2020, which was before the Alpha, Beta and Delta variants emerged in the United States. Each well held under 2.5 million PBMCs cultured in IMDM containing roughly 5% human AB serum and 9 to 10 IU/ml IL-2, with around 9.2 ug/ml peptide pools added. On days 3 and 7, half of the culture medium was replaced with fresh IL-2-containing medium. Once the cells had been in culture for 9 to 10 days, the EasySep CD4+ T cell isolation kit was used to isolate CD4+ T cells by negative selection. Ficoll-Paque Plus gradient centrifugation was used to isolate PBMCs from whole blood, and the isolated PBMCs were then either used fresh or cryopreserved at -140C. Triplicate wells were generally used for each culture condition.

Germline trimming: 5 bases from V, 5 bases from J; junction bases outside gene matches: 10. The CDR3, from cysteine to phenylalanine, totals 15 residues. Only the CDR3 DNA is retained, 45 bases long and in frame from the first base. The germline V gene specifies MNHNS as CDR1 and SASEGT as CDR2. Library preparation was by PCR. DNA from cultured CD4+ T cells was subjected to TCR sequencing with the Oncomine TCR Beta short-read assay at the Johns Hopkins FTIC core. Genomic DNA was extracted from the cultured CD4+ T cells with the QIAamp micro DNA kit. Oncomine TCR Beta libraries from cultured CD4+ T cells were pooled with unique dual indexes and sequenced on an Illumina iSeq 100. On the study's bioinformatics: Non-productive sequences were filtered out, and CDR3s that did not start with C, did not end with F or W, or were shorter than 7 amino acids were discarded. The MANAFEST web application was used to identify antigen-specific clonotypes by comparing peptide-stimulated wells against reference wells and other culture wells. Positive clones required FDR below 0.05, an odds ratio above 5, and productive frequency above 0.1% in at least two of three replicate wells. Cross-reactive clonotypes were defined as significantly expanded in both SARS-CoV-2 spike wells and at least one common cold coronavirus spike condition. Similarity between CDR3 sequences was evaluated in R version 3.6.1 using Levenshtein distances (stringdist) and unrooted phylogenetic trees (ape). TCRdb cleaned the public reads at Q25 with fastp, built clones with MiXCR and kept in-frame beta chains. Rows are unified per CDR3 protein, each entry keeping the most common DNA and genes. TCRdb assigned the V and J calls; the authors' analysis was not used. The sample records roughly 18,000 distinct CDR3 sequences, approximately 40% of which are singletons. The biggest ten clones account for roughly 7% of the sample.

This clonotype was seen only a few times. What antigen it recognizes has not been identified. No per-base quality is available; no much larger clone lies one base away. The receptor comes from a human donor who had recovered from COVID-19. The chain is assembled from TRBV6-1 and TRBJ2-5, with 8 bases in between that match TRBD1. Sample: CD4+ T cells from blood, cultured in vitro, taken after SARS-CoV-2 vaccination. The sequence in DNA is TGTGCCAGCAGTAAGGGACAGGCTTTTCGGGAGACCCAGTACTTC. This codes for CASSKGQAFRETQYF.